These 17 T cell receptor beta chains were all obtained from the same sample, sequenced in a study of blood T cells in healthy people across ages. Then a second PCR, running roughly 7 to 11 cycles, was carried out with a sample-barcoded 5' primer and a J-beta primer mix. TCRdb used MiXCR to reprocess the 5' RACE reads, holding one entry per CDR3 protein. The repertoire holds 1.5 million to 2 million distinct CDR3 sequences, about two fifths seen once, with about 23% in the top ten. The sequencing sample was made of blood. The source of these receptors is a human donor in good health.

This chain joins TRBV20-1 and TRBJ2-5, with 8 bases fitting TRBD1. From germline, CDR1 is DFQATT and CDR2 SNEGSKA (reference sequence). V dropped 6 bases and J dropped 6; count of bases not matched to a gene: 9. The CDR3 contains 13 residues. The CDR3 loop is CSAPRGLGQTQYF. Written as DNA, the CDR3 is TGCAGTGCGCCCAGGGGGCTCGGGCAGACCCAGTACTTC.

About this clonotype itself: A junction end diverges from the germline sequence, so it may reflect a read error. This chain uses TRBV6-5 with TRBJ1-5; 9 bases line up with TRBD1. The CDR3 covers 14 residues. The germline V gene has CDR1 MNHEY and CDR2 SVGAGI. The DNA of the CDR3 is TGTGCCGGCAGTCCGCGGACAGGGGATCAGCCCCAGCATTTT. Amino acids: CAGSPRTGDQPQHF.

This clonotype has more than one count but fewer than ten. V gene TRBV28 combines with J gene TRBJ2-7; D not resolved. Between the trimmed V and J ends, which lost 2 bases and 1 base, there was a span of 9 bases. The CDR3 length is 14 residues. Germline V gene sequence: CDR1 MDHEN, CDR2 SYDVKM. CDR3 nucleotides: TGTGCCAGCAGTTTAATGGGGATGTCCTACGAGCAGTACTTC. This translates into CASSLMGMSYEQYF.

The chain has TRBV20-1 and TRBJ2-1; either TRBD1 or TRBD2 may supply D (5 bases each). CDR1 is DFQATT, CDR2 SNEGSKA, per germline (reference sequence). The V gene lost 4 bases and the J gene lost 10 bases, with 23 bases spanning the gap. This CDR3 is built from 15 residues. CDR3 sequence (DNA): TGCAGTGCTATCCCGTCGAGTCCCCGGGGCGTGGAGCAGTTCTTC. Its translation: CSAIPSSPRGVEQFF.

The CDR3 DNA follows: TGCGCCAGCAGCTTTCACCGGGACTACCCCTCCTACGAGCAGTACTTC. Protein product: CASSFHRDYPSYEQYF. V and J are TRBV5-1 and TRBJ2-7, with TRBD2 matching over 7 bases. The CDR3 contains 16 residues. Germline loops: CDR1 SGHRS, CDR2 YFSETQ. V was clipped by 2 bases and J by 0 bases; unmatched bases: 8.

The table lists this clonotype with many counts. This chain connects TRBV5-6 to TRBJ2-6; D is uncertain. V lost 2 bases and J 0 bases, leaving 6 bases between the germline ends. This CDR3 region has 15 residues. Germline V CDR1 and CDR2: SGHDT, YYEEEE. CDR3 DNA sequence: TGTGCCAGCAGCTTAGTCCCCTCTGGGGCCAACGTCCTGACTTTC. This sequence encodes CASSLVPSGANVLTF.

This clonotype was seen only a few times. This chain connects TRBV10-3 to TRBJ1-2; TRBD1 matches 7 bases. J gave up 8 bases and V 0 bases, and 9 bases lay outside the gene matches. The CDR3 has 15 amino acids. Germline assignment: CDR1 ENHRY and CDR2 SYGVKD. The CDR3 bases are TGTGCCATCAGTGAGTCTAGCCGGACAGGTTCCGGCTACACCTTC. As protein: CAISESSRTGSGYTF.

The J gene is TRBJ1-2, the V gene TRBV4-1; a possible D gene is TRBD1 (5 bases). The germline V gene encodes CDR1 MGHRA and CDR2 YSYEKL. This CDR3 contains 15 residues. V was pared by 4 bases and J by 5 bases, with 17 bases between. CDR3 protein: CASSLGGDQLYGYTF. The CDR3 DNA sequence: TGCGCCAGCAGCCTAGGAGGGGACCAGTTGTATGGCTACACCTTC.

This clonotype was counted at least ten times. The chain combines TRBV29-1 with TRBJ2-1; D not resolved. There are 13 residues in the CDR3. Trimming stripped 4 bases from V and 2 bases from J, with 9 bases between. Germline assignment: CDR1 SQVTM and CDR2 ANQGSEA. Here the CDR3 DNA reads TGCAGCGTTGCGGCCCTTACCTACAATGAGCAGTTCTTC. Encoded protein: CSVAALTYNEQFF.

V usage is TRBV7-2 and J usage is TRBJ2-3, with a weak D call TRBD1 (6 bases). The CDR3 loop spans 15 amino acids. V lost 5 bases to trimming and J lost 2 bases, with 14 bases between them. The germline gives CDR1 SGHTA, CDR2 FQGNSA. This CDR3 is CASSRSQGTTDTQYF. In nucleotides, the CDR3 is TGTGCCAGCAGCCGCAGCCAGGGGACCACAGATACGCAGTATTTT.

The rearrangement links TRBV15 to TRBJ1-2; D not certain. This CDR3 contains 14 residues. V was shortened by 3 bases and J by 8 bases, with 16 bases between the two germline ends. Germline V CDR1 and CDR2: LNHNV, YYDKDF (reference sequence). The CDR3 nucleotides are TGTGCCACCAGCAGGGACCGATCCGTACGAGGCTACACCTTC. Protein product: CATSRDRSVRGYTF.

The chain carries TRBV20-1 and TRBJ1-4; D gene ambiguous. The CDR3 has 13 amino acids. V was trimmed by 6 bases and J by 0 bases, leaving 8 bases between them. CDR1 is DFQATT and CDR2 is SNEGSKA in the germline V gene (reference sequence). CDR3 sequence (DNA): TGCAGTGCCGGAGTTGCAACTAATGAAAAACTGTTTTTT. Its protein is CSAGVATNEKLFF.

This clonotype was recorded a few times. The chain joins TRBV6-5 to TRBJ2-7, with 9 bases aligning to TRBD1. Germline V CDR1 and CDR2: MNHEY, SVGAGI. The CDR3 sequence is 16 residues long. V shed 4 bases, J shed 2 bases, and the junction held 9 bases outside the gene matches. The CDR3 region is CASSSDRGSAAYEQYF. CDR3 DNA sequence: TGTGCCAGCAGTTCCGACAGGGGGTCCGCGGCCTACGAGCAGTACTTC.

The rearrangement links TRBV28 to TRBJ2-7; 8 bases line up with TRBD1. With V trimmed by 5 bases and J by 3 bases, 15 bases remained unmatched. This CDR3 has 17 amino acids. CDR1 is MDHEN and CDR2 is SYDVKM in the germline V gene. The CDR3 loop reads CASSPDRGPQQFYEQYF. The CDR3 coding sequence is TGTGCCAGCAGTCCAGACAGGGGCCCACAACAGTTCTACGAGCAGTACTTC.

The chain joins TRBV20-1 to TRBJ2-7, with 9 nucleotides matching TRBD1. Germline CDR1 and CDR2: DFQATT and SNEGSKA (reference sequence). The CDR3 runs 14 residues. The V and J ends lost 1 base and 7 bases, in that order; junction bases with no gene match: 8. DNA for the CDR3: TGCAGTGCTAGAGTCTTTACAGGGGGCGATGAGCAGTACTTC. Protein sequence: CSARVFTGGDEQYF.

This clonotype was recorded once. The J gene is TRBJ2-1, the V gene TRBV7-2; 7 bases are shared with TRBD2. Trimming cost V 9 bases and J 7 bases; bases outside gene matches: 9. CDR3 length equals 13 residues. CDR1 is SGHTA, CDR2 FQGNSA, per germline. Here the CDR3 reads CASLSGVENEQFF. The CDR3 DNA reads as TGTGCCAGTCTGAGCGGGGTGGAAAATGAGCAGTTCTTC. The full variable domain, in which reference TRBV7-2 and TRBJ2-1 provide the parts outside the CDR3, is GAGVSQSPSNKVTEKGKDVELRCDPISGHTALYWYRQSLGQGLEFLIYFQGNSAPDKSGLPSDRFSAERTGGSVSTLTIQRTQQEDSAVYLCASLSGVENEQFFGPGTRLTVL.

This clonotype came up a few times. This chain links TRBV10-3 with TRBJ2-1, with 8 nucleotides matching TRBD1. Germline CDR1 is ENHRY and CDR2 is SYGVKD. The junction had 2 bases not matched to a gene; V was cut back by 4 bases and J by 3 bases. The CDR3 contains 14 residues. The CDR3 DNA sequence: TGTGCCATCAGTGGGGGACAGGACTACAATGAGCAGTTCTTC. Protein: CAISGGQDYNEQFF.